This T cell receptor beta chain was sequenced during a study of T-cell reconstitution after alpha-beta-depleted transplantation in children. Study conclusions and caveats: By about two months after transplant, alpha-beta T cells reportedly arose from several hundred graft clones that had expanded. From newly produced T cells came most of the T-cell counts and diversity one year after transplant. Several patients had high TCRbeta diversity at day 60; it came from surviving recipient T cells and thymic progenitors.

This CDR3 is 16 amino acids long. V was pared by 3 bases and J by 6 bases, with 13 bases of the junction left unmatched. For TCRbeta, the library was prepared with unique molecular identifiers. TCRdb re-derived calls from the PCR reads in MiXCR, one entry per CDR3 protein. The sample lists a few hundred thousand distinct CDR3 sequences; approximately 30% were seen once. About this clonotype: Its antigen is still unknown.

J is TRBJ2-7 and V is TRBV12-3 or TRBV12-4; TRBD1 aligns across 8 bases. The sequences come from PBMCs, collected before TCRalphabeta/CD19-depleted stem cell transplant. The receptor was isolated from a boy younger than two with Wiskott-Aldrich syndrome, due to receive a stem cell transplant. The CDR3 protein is CASSFRGGQGVREQYF. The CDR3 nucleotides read TGTGCCAGCAGTTTTAGGGGCGGACAGGGAGTCCGCGAGCAGTACTTC.